These 24 T cell receptor beta chains originate from one sample sequenced in a study of cytomegalovirus exposure and HLA in healthy donors. Use of 60 Vbeta and 13 Jbeta primers characterized the PCR. Here immunoSEQ multiplex PCR was the method, and the copy in TCRdb shows in-frame clones only, minus some. This sample carries roughly 120,000 clones, with about 2.2% going to the ten biggest clones. Sample: PBMCs. The receptors were gathered from a man in his forties in good health and CMV-seronegative.

CDR3 DNA sequence: TGTGCCAGCAGCTTCCAGACGGGCTCCTACGAGCAGTACTTC. This encodes CASSFQTGSYEQYF. J is TRBJ2-7 and V is TRBV7-9; D is undetermined. CDR1 SEHNR and CDR2 FQNEAQ come from the germline V gene (reference sequence). This CDR3 is 14 amino acids long. Trimming removed 3 bases at V and 0 bases at J, with 9 bases between. Combining the CDR3 with reference TRBV7-9 and TRBJ2-7 gives the whole variable domain DTGVSQNPRHKITKRGQNVTFRCDPISEHNRLYWYRQTLGQGPEFLTYFQNEAQLEKSRLLSDRFSAERPKGSFSTLEIQRTEQGDSAMYLCASSFQTGSYEQYFGPGTRLTVT.

The chain couples TRBV4-3 to TRBJ2-7; 7 nucleotides match TRBD2. Germline trimming cut 0 bases from V and 3 bases from J; bases unmatched to any gene: 14. The germline V gene encodes CDR1 LGHNA and CDR2 YSLEER. This CDR3 spans 18 amino acids. The CDR3 is CASSQEAEISSGFYEQYF. CDR3 nucleotide sequence: TGCGCCAGCAGCCAAGAAGCCGAAATATCTAGCGGATTCTACGAGCAGTACTTC.

The chain employs TRBV7-9 and TRBJ1-1, with 9 positions matching TRBD1. With 3 bases clipped from V and 3 bases from J, the junction kept 5 bases outside the gene matches. This CDR3 comprises 15 residues. The V gene's germline CDR1 is SEHNR and CDR2 FQNEAQ (reference sequence). CDR3 sequence reads: CASSFTTGGYTEAFF. CDR3 coding DNA: TGTGCCAGCAGCTTTACGACAGGGGGGTACACTGAAGCTTTCTTT.

The J gene is TRBJ1-2, the V gene TRBV28, with 10 bases aligning to TRBD1. Trimming took 6 bases from V and 8 from J; bases not matched to a gene: 12. From germline, CDR1 is MDHEN and CDR2 SYDVKM. The CDR3 has 15 amino acids. CDR3 nucleotides: TGTGCCAGCAGCGTCTCGGGGACAGGGGAGCGCGGCTACACCTTC. It encodes CASSVSGTGERGYTF.

The chain couples TRBV6-5 to TRBJ2-7, with D perhaps TRBD2 (5 bases). The CDR3 has 14 amino acids. V was shortened by 6 bases and J by 0 bases, with 12 bases between the two germline ends. The germline V gene has CDR1 MNHEY and CDR2 SVGAGI. The CDR3 protein is CASRRDYSSYEQYF. The CDR3 region has the DNA TGTGCCAGCAGACGAGACTACAGCTCCTACGAGCAGTACTTC.

This chain uses TRBV30 with TRBJ1-5, with D possibly TRBD1 on 5 matching bases. V dropped 4 bases and J dropped 6 bases, with 10 bases sitting between them. Germline values: CDR1 GTSNPN, CDR2 SVGIG (reference sequence). The CDR3 is 12 amino acids. CDR3 coding DNA: TGTGCCTGGACGGTTGGGGCTCAGCCCCAGCATTTT. It is translated as CAWTVGAQPQHF. The entire variable domain, with the rest obtained from reference TRBV30 and TRBJ1-5, is as follows: SQTIHQWPATLVQPVGSPLSLECTVEGTSNPNLYWYRQAAGRGLQLLFYSVGIGQISSEVPQNLSASRPQDRQFILSSKKLLLSDSGFYLCAWTVGAQPQHFGDGTRLSIL.

This rearrangement joins TRBV5-4 to TRBJ1-2; 9 bases align to TRBD1. The CDR3 loop spans 13 amino acids. V trimming: 3 bases; J trimming: 8 bases; junction bases outside the gene matches: 5. Germline lookup yields CDR1 SGHNT and CDR2 YYREEE (reference sequence). The DNA for the CDR3 is TGTGCCAGCAGCTCCGCGGGACAGGGAGGCTACACCTTC. It translates to CASSSAGQGGYTF.

This chain uses TRBV7-2 with TRBJ2-3, with D perhaps matching TRBD2 (6 bases). V was cut by 5 bases and J by 2 bases, with 17 bases left in between. The CDR3 is 16 amino acids. Germline V lookup: CDR1 SGHTA, CDR2 FQGNSA. The CDR3 region has the DNA TGTGCCAGCAGCCACGGTGGGAGGTGGGACACAGATACGCAGTATTTT. It yields the protein CASSHGGRWDTDTQYF.

The genes are TRBV29-1 and TRBJ1-2; unclear D gene. Trimming removed 6 bases from V and 3 bases from J, with 14 bases in between. Germline values: CDR1 SQVTM, CDR2 ANQGSEA. This CDR3 has 13 residues. CDR3 coding DNA: TGCAGCGTAGCGGGCAGGAACTACTATGGCTACACCTTC. Amino acids: CSVAGRNYYGYTF.

The chain has TRBV4-1 and TRBJ2-5, with 8 bases that match TRBD2. The J call may be incorrect, as the DNA end agrees better with TRBJ2-7. CDR1 MGHRA and CDR2 YSYEKL come from the germline V gene. The CDR3 totals 13 residues. The CDR3 nucleotides read TGCGCCAGCAGCCAAAGCGGGAGTTACGAGCAGTACTTC. Translating it yields CASSQSGSYEQYF.

The chain recombines TRBV5-6 with TRBJ1-4; D possibly corresponds to TRBD1 (6 bases). Germline V CDR1 and CDR2: SGHDT, YYEEEE. The CDR3 covers 16 residues. The V gene lost 2 bases and the J gene lost 5 bases, with 16 bases spanning the gap. CDR3: CASSLGQGRSNEKLFF. The CDR3 DNA reads as TGTGCCAGCAGCTTAGGGCAGGGGCGGTCAAATGAAAAACTGTTTTTT.

The chain carries TRBV4-1 and TRBJ2-3, with D possibly matching TRBD1 (6 bases). Germline V gives CDR1 MGHRA, CDR2 YSYEKL. The CDR3 runs 16 residues. Trimming took off 0 bases at V and 0 bases at J, with 10 bases between the two ends. The CDR3 region is CASSQDDRPSTDTQYF. The CDR3 DNA is TGCGCCAGCAGCCAAGATGACAGGCCTAGCACAGATACGCAGTATTTT.

This rearrangement joins TRBV6-5 to TRBJ1-1, with unresolved D. CDR1 is MNHEY and CDR2 is SVGAGI in the germline V gene. The CDR3 totals 13 residues. Trimming pared 6 bases from V and 3 bases from J, leaving 11 bases between. The CDR3: CASRYPGDTEAFF. The CDR3 DNA reads TGTGCCAGCAGATACCCTGGAGACACTGAAGCTTTCTTT.

The V and J genes are TRBV5-1 and TRBJ1-1; TRBD1 aligns across 10 bases. Germline loops: CDR1 SGHRS, CDR2 YFSETQ. The trim removed 0 bases at V and 6 bases at J, leaving 2 bases unmatched. CDR3 length: 14 amino acids. The CDR3 DNA reads TGCGCCAGCAGCTTGGGGGACAGGGGAGCTGAAGCTTTCTTT. This sequence encodes CASSLGDRGAEAFF.

The rearrangement joins TRBV5-4 to TRBJ1-1; TRBD1 is a possible D gene (6 bases). With 4 bases removed from V and 3 bases from J, the gap between germline ends came to 7 bases. The CDR3 has 12 residues. Germline assignment: CDR1 SGHNT and CDR2 YYREEE (reference sequence). The CDR3: CASSGGYTEAFF. The CDR3 DNA is TGTGCCAGCAGCGGGGGCTACACTGAAGCTTTCTTT. Complete variable domain (other parts from reference TRBV5-4 and TRBJ1-1): ETGVTQSPTHLIKTRGQQVTLRCSSQSGHNTVSWYQQALGQGPQFIFQYYREEENGRGNFPPRFSGLQFPNYSSELNVNALELDDSALYLCASSGGYTEAFFGQGTRLTVV.

The gene calls are TRBV18 and TRBJ2-2; no reliable D call. The CDR3 covers 16 residues. The V gene's germline CDR1 is KGHSH and CDR2 LQKENI. Trimming took off 3 bases at V and 2 bases at J, with 13 bases between the two ends. The CDR3 nucleotides read TGTGCCAGCTCACCTCTTTCGGCAGGAAACACCGGGGAGCTGTTTTTT. It yields the protein CASSPLSAGNTGELFF.

This sequence joins TRBV6-1 and TRBJ2-7; TRBD2 matches 8 bases. The V and J ends lost 3 bases and 3 bases, in that order; junction bases with no gene match: 4. CDR1 MNHNS and CDR2 SASEGT come from the germline V gene. This CDR3 spans 14 amino acids. The CDR3 protein is CASSEAGGGYEQYF. In nucleotides, the CDR3 is TGTGCCAGCAGTGAGGCGGGGGGTGGCTACGAGCAGTACTTC.

The chain recombines TRBV2 with TRBJ2-2; 7 nucleotides align to TRBD2. Trimming at V came to 5 bases and at J to 0 bases, leaving 9 bases not matched to a gene. This CDR3 has 17 amino acids. The germline V gene encodes CDR1 SNHLY and CDR2 FYNNEI. This CDR3 reads CASSQTSVRANTGELFF. The DNA of the CDR3 is TGTGCCAGCAGTCAAACTAGCGTGAGAGCGAACACCGGGGAGCTGTTTTTT.

The gene calls are TRBV6-1 and TRBJ1-3; D gene unclear. The CDR3 covers 15 residues. CDR1 is MNHNS and CDR2 is SASEGT in the germline V gene. V was cut by 7 bases and J by 3 bases, with 16 bases left in between. CDR3 amino acids: CASIDTSAGGNTIYF. The CDR3 DNA follows: TGTGCCAGCATTGATACTTCCGCGGGTGGAAACACCATATATTTT.

The chain uses TRBV29-1 and TRBJ1-4, with D hard to call. With 6 bases removed from V and 0 bases from J, the gap between germline ends came to 11 bases. The germline V gene has CDR1 SQVTM and CDR2 ANQGSEA. The CDR3 spans 14 residues. Here the CDR3 reads CSVAQPPTNEKLFF. The CDR3 DNA sequence: TGCAGCGTAGCGCAGCCCCCAACTAATGAAAAACTGTTTTTT.

The chain carries TRBV6-1 and TRBJ1-4, with a weak D call TRBD1 (6 bases). V lost 4 bases and J 8 bases, leaving 11 bases between the germline ends. CDR3 size: 13 residues. Germline lookup yields CDR1 MNHNS and CDR2 SASEGT. DNA for the CDR3: TGTGCCAGCAGTGGCAGGGGTGGGGAAAAACTGTTTTTT. Translated, it gives CASSGRGGEKLFF.

The genes are TRBV2 and TRBJ2-7, with 9 bases matching TRBD1. This CDR3 contains 12 residues. The V and J ends lost 7 bases and 3 bases, in that order; junction bases with no gene match: 1. From germline, CDR1 is SNHLY and CDR2 FYNNEI. The CDR3: CASKDRGYEQYF. CDR3 in DNA: TGTGCCAGCAAGGACAGGGGCTACGAGCAGTACTTC.

V usage is TRBV30 and J usage is TRBJ1-2; 7 nucleotides agree with TRBD1. Trimming at V came to 1 base and at J to 3 bases, leaving 17 bases not matched to a gene. The CDR3 has 18 residues. Germline V CDR1 and CDR2: GTSNPN, SVGIG (reference sequence). For the CDR3, the DNA is TGTGCCTGGAGTGGACCATCCCGAGGACAGGTGATGGACTATGGCTACACCTTC. Translation gives CAWSGPSRGQVMDYGYTF.

The rearrangement joins TRBV2 to TRBJ1-1, with 10 positions matching TRBD1. This CDR3 comprises 14 residues. Per germline, CDR1 SNHLY and CDR2 FYNNEI. J lost 3 bases, V lost 8 bases, and 6 bases had no gene match. CDR3 coding DNA: TGTGCCAGCGGCGGACAGGGGGTTTACACTGAAGCTTTCTTT. It translates to CASGGQGVYTEAFF.